One and the same sample provided the 5 T cell receptor beta chains below, sequenced in a study of blood T cell repertoires in COVID-19. Sequenced by immunoSEQ multiplex PCR; TCRdb stores in-frame clones only, minus some. The repertoire holds about 220,000 clones, with 80% to 90% as singletons. Sequencing input: PBMCs or T cells enriched from blood (not recorded which). The receptors derive from a woman aged 45 to 65 who had been exposed to COVID-19.

This clone appeared once. The chain employs TRBV5-1 and TRBJ2-7; D may be TRBD2 (6 bases). Germline loops: CDR1 SGHRS, CDR2 YFSETQ. The V gene lost 3 bases and the J gene lost 4 bases, with 14 bases spanning the gap. CDR3 length equals 14 residues. The CDR3 DNA reads TGCGCCAGCAGCTACCTCACGGGGGATTACGAGCAGTACTTC. This encodes CASSYLTGDYEQYF.

This clone turned up a few times. The chain joins TRBV6-1 to TRBJ1-1; 7 bases line up with TRBD1. This CDR3 has 14 residues. Germline assignment: CDR1 MNHNS and CDR2 SASEGT. The junction had 5 bases not matched to a gene; V was cut back by 1 base and J by 6 bases. The CDR3 loop is CASSEEGGTAEAFF. The DNA for the CDR3 is TGTGCCAGCAGTGAAGAAGGGGGCACGGCTGAAGCTTTCTTT.

The V call is TRBV19, the J call TRBJ2-3; TRBD2 agrees at 12 bases. J lost 4 bases, V lost 8 bases, and 7 bases had no gene match. Germline V lookup: CDR1 LNHDA, CDR2 SQIVND (reference sequence). This CDR3 has 15 amino acids. In nucleotides, the CDR3 is TGTGCCAGTTCTACTAGCGGGGGGCGGGCAGATACGCAGTATTTT. Amino acid sequence: CASSTSGGRADTQYF.

The chain couples TRBV14 to TRBJ2-1, with 9 bases matching TRBD2. CDR1 and CDR2 (germline): SGHDN, FVKESK. J gave up 10 bases and V 8 bases, and 9 bases lay outside the gene matches. The CDR3 spans 13 residues. CDR3 nucleotide sequence: TGTGCCAGCCAGACTAGCGGCGGGGGGGAGCAGTTCTTC. This codes for CASQTSGGGEQFF.

The chain is built from TRBV7-9 and TRBJ1-1, with a weak D call TRBD1 (5 bases). Trimming left V 7 bases short and J 1 base short, with 13 bases between. Germline CDR1 and CDR2: SEHNR and FQNEAQ (reference sequence). The CDR3 runs 14 residues. In DNA form, the CDR3 reads TGTGCCAGCACCTCGACCGGGGGGAACACTGAAGCTTTCTTT. Encoded protein: CASTSTGGNTEAFF.